This T cell receptor beta chain was sequenced in a study of beta chain features in type 1 diabetes. Study summary: All samples yielded roughly 100,000,000 examined sorted cells. Study-level points and caveats: All four CD4+ subsets from Type 1 diabetes patients carried moderately but significantly shorter TCRB CDR3s.

CD45RO/CCR7/CD25/CD127/CD95/CD27 sorting isolated CD4+ naive, central memory, regulatory and stem cell-like memory cells. Expressed TCRB transcripts were sequenced after all isolated RNA was converted to cDNA. Some clones are missing from TCRdb's copy, which holds only in-frame ones; the method was immunoSEQ multiplex PCR. The sample includes roughly 15,000 clones, approximately 79% of them seen just once. Notes on this clone: What it binds is not known.

The CDR3 runs 15 residues. Trimming at V came to 7 bases and at J to 8 bases, leaving 14 bases not matched to a gene. CDR1 MNHNY and CDR2 SVGAGI come from the germline V gene (reference sequence). Sequenced sample: stem cell memory CD4+ T cells from blood. This TCR was sampled from a young woman with type 1 diabetes. V usage is TRBV6-6 and J usage is TRBJ2-7; 10 bases agree with TRBD1. The CDR3 coding sequence is TGTGCCAGCAATTCCCCCGGGACAGGGGCCGAGAAGCAGTACTTC. Amino acids: CASNSPGTGAEKQYF.